This TCR beta chain was found in a study of blood T cell repertoires in COVID-19. Study in general: The cDNA or gDNA used as material had been derived from T cells, B-cell-depleted T cells, or PBMCs.

In the authors' workflow: Reference gene primer amplification yielded estimated nucleated cell counts. Sequencing was performed with immunoSEQ multiplex PCR; in TCRdb, only in-frame clones are kept and a portion is missing. That table is the source of V, J and clone size, and D and trimming were worked out from the DNA. The table has over 200,000 clones, 75% to 90% seen once. J gave up 1 base and V 5 bases, and 5 bases lay outside the gene matches. The CDR3 spans 16 residues. CDR1 is SGHVS and CDR2 is FQNEAQ in the germline V gene. The gene calls are TRBV7-8 and TRBJ1-3; 10 bases are shared with TRBD1. The sequence came from a man aged 60 to 69 who had recovered from COVID-19. Sequenced: peripheral blood. CDR3 in DNA: TGTGCCAGCAGCCTGGACAGGGGGAGGTCTGGAAACACCATATATTTT. It yields the protein CASSLDRGRSGNTIYF.